The rows below give T cell receptor beta chains drawn from one sample of a study of cytotoxic CD8 clonotypes in ibrutinib-treated CLL. TCRdb's table, derived via immunoSEQ multiplex PCR, lists solely in-frame clones and lacks some. The data show more than 110,000 clones, 75% to 80% seen once. The sequenced sample was PBMCs, obtained after 24 months of ibrutinib treatment. These receptors were collected from a human donor with chronic lymphocytic leukemia. Both conserved end residues are part of each CDR3. Each record gives: J gene, D gene, V gene, clone size, CDR3 protein, CDR3 DNA. The D gene is left open where the match is weak. Clone sizes are given selectively: once, few, many, or a class where the clone is expanded.

>TRBJ2-2|NA|TRBV5-1|NA
CASSPNGGGPGELFF
TGCGCCAGCAGCCCAAATGGCGGGGGCCCCGGGGAGCTGTTTTTT
>TRBJ2-7|TRBD2|TRBV7-2|many
CASSSRTAGSYEQYF
TGTGCCAGCAGCTCCCGCACAGCGGGGTCCTACGAGCAGTACTTC
>TRBJ2-3|TRBD2|TRBV11-3|NA
CASSSPGGLTTDTQYF
TGTGCCAGCAGCTCCCCGGGGGGACTAACCACAGATACGCAGTATTTT
>TRBJ1-1|NA|TRBV7-9|NA
CASSYPGITEAFF
TGTGCCAGCAGCTACCCAGGGATCACTGAAGCTTTCTTT
>TRBJ1-4|NA|TRBV20-1|few
CSAHAGEKLFF
TGCAGTGCCCACGCCGGGGAAAAACTGTTTTTT
>TRBJ1-2|NA|TRBV6-6|few
CASSYSTGHGYTF
TGTGCCAGCAGTTACTCGACCGGGCATGGCTACACCTTC
>TRBJ2-2|NA|TRBV6-6|NA
CASSYSDGTGELFF
TGTGCCAGCAGTTACTCGGACGGAACCGGGGAGCTGTTTTTT
>TRBJ2-5|NA|TRBV18|NA
CASSPVLDGGETQYF
TGTGCCAGCTCACCAGTTCTGGACGGCGGGGAGACCCAGTACTTC
>TRBJ2-7|TRBD2|TRBV10-2|NA
CASKAGGPLEQYF
TGCGCCAGTAAAGCGGGGGGGCCACTGGAGCAGTACTTC
>TRBJ2-7|TRBD1|TRBV19|NA
CASSPTGALYEQYF
TGTGCCAGTAGTCCTACAGGGGCCCTCTACGAGCAGTACTTC
>TRBJ2-7|NA|TRBV27|NA
CASSLSGGLYEQYF
TGTGCCAGCAGTTTATCGGGGGGTCTCTACGAGCAGTACTTC
>TRBJ2-3|NA|TRBV19|NA
CASRATGDTQYF
TGTGCCAGTAGAGCGACGGGGGATACGCAGTATTTT
>TRBJ1-1|NA|TRBV7-9|NA
CASSPRTGGATEAFF
TGTGCCAGCAGCCCCCGGACCGGGGGGGCGACTGAAGCTTTCTTT
>TRBJ2-1|NA|TRBV7-2|NA
CASSLALSRHLGDEQFF
TGTGCCAGCAGCTTAGCGCTTTCGAGACACCTCGGTGATGAGCAGTTCTTC
>TRBJ2-7|NA|TRBV10-3|many
CAISASLSYEQYF
TGTGCCATAAGCGCCTCCCTTTCCTACGAGCAGTACTTC
>TRBJ1-1|NA|TRBV27|NA
CASSPGRWGAFF
TGTGCCAGCAGCCCGGGGCGGTGGGGAGCTTTCTTT
>TRBJ1-1|NA|TRBV6-5|many
CAAAGRLNTEAFF
TGTGCCGCCGCCGGACGGCTGAACACTGAAGCTTTCTTT
>TRBJ2-3|TRBD2|TRBV10-3|NA
CAIRTGRGDTQYF
TGTGCCATCAGGACCGGGAGGGGGGATACGCAGTATTTT
>TRBJ1-5|NA|TRBV10-3|NA
CAISEREFQPQHF
TGTGCCATCAGTGAGCGTGAGTTTCAGCCCCAGCATTTT
>TRBJ2-1|NA|TRBV29-1|NA
CSVQGQPYNEQFF
TGCAGCGTCCAAGGACAGCCTTACAATGAGCAGTTCTTC
>TRBJ1-1|NA|TRBV11-2|NA
CASSLGGSLVLTEAFF
TGTGCCAGCAGCTTAGGGGGGTCGTTGGTCTTAACTGAAGCTTTCTTT
>TRBJ2-7|NA|TRBV11-2|NA
CASSLDPGTKPYEQYF
TGTGCCAGCAGCTTAGATCCCGGGACCAAACCCTACGAGCAGTACTTC
>TRBJ2-1|TRBD2|TRBV7-9|NA
CASSSSGTAGEQFF
TGTGCCAGCAGCTCTAGCGGGACGGCGGGGGAGCAGTTCTTC
>TRBJ2-1|NA|TRBV11-3|NA
CASSPPGGVYNEQFF
TGTGCCAGCAGCCCTCCGGGGGGCGTTTACAATGAGCAGTTCTTC
>TRBJ1-2|NA|TRBV6-4|NA
CASSPGRSNYGYTF
TGTGCCAGCAGCCCCGGGAGGAGTAACTATGGCTACACCTTC
>TRBJ2-3|NA|TRBV6-4|NA
CASSDGWPQYF
TGTGCCAGCAGTGACGGGTGGCCGCAGTATTTT
>TRBJ2-3|TRBD1|TRBV2|NA
CASYKDRLGDTQYF
TGTGCCAGCTACAAGGACAGGTTGGGGGATACGCAGTATTTT
>TRBJ2-7|TRBD1|TRBV10-3|NA
CAISGQGYYEQYF
TGTGCCATCAGTGGACAGGGGTACTACGAGCAGTACTTC
>TRBJ2-2|NA|TRBV5-1|NA
CASSLGTGLDTGELFF
TGCGCCAGCAGCTTGGGGACTGGCCTTGACACCGGGGAGCTGTTTTTT
>TRBJ1-3|NA|TRBV5-1|NA
CASRAGLSGNTIYF
TGCGCCAGCAGGGCAGGCCTCTCTGGAAACACCATATATTTT
>TRBJ2-5|TRBD2|TRBV19|NA
CASSLRLAGEETQYF
TGTGCCAGTAGCCTTCGACTAGCGGGGGAAGAGACCCAGTACTTC
>TRBJ1-5|NA|TRBV5-1|few
CASSPQGDQPQHF
TGCGCCAGCAGCCCCCAGGGCGATCAGCCCCAGCATTTT
>TRBJ2-1|NA|TRBV7-2|few
CASRGGNLYNEQFF
TGTGCCAGCAGGGGGGGTAACCTCTACAATGAGCAGTTCTTC
>TRBJ1-3|NA|TRBV28|NA
CASSPPGSGNTIYF
TGTGCCAGCAGTCCCCCCGGCTCTGGAAACACCATATATTTT